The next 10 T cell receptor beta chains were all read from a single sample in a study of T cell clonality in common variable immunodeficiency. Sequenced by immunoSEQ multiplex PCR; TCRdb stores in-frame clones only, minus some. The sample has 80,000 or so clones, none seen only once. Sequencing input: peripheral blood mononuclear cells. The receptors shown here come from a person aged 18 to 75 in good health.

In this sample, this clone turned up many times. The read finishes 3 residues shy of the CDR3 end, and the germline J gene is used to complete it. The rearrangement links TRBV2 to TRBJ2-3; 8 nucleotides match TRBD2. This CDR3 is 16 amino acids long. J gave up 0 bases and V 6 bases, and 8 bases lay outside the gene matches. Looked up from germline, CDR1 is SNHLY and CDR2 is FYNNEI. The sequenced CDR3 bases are TGTGCCAGCAGGGGTATTAGCGGGACTAGCACAGATACG. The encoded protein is CASRGISGTSTDT. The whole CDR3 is CASRGISGTSTDTQYF.

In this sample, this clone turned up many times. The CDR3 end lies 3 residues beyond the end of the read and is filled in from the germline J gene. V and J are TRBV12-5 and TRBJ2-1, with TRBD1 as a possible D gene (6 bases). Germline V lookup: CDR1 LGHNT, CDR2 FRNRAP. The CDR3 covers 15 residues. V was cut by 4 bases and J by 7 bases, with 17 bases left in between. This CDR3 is CASGSEHRVWNEQFF. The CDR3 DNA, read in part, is TGTGCTAGTGGTTCTGAACACAGGGTTTGGAATGAG.

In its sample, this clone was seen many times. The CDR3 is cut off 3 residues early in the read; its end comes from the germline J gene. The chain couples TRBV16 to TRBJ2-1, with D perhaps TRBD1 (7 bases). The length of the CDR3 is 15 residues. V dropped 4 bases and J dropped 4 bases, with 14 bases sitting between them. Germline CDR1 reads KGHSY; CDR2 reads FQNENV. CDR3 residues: CASSPGGTLYNEQFF. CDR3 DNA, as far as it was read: TGTGCCAGCAGCCCAGGGGGGACGCTATACAATGAG.

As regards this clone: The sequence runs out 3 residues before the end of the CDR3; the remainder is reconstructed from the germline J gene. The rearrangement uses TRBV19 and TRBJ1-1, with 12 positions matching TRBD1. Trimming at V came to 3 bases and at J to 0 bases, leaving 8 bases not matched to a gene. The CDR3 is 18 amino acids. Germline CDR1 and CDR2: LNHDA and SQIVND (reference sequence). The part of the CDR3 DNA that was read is TGTGCCAGTAGTATCGGGACAGGGGGCCGTATCATGAACACTGAA. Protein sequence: CASSIGTGGRIMNTE. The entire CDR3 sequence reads CASSIGTGGRIMNTEAFF.

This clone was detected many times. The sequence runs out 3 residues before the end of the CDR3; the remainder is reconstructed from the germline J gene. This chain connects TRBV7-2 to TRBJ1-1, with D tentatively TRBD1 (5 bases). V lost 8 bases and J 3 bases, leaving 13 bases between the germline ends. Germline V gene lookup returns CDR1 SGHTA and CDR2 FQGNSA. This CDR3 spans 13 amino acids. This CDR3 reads CASVGGVYTEAFF. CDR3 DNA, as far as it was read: TGTGCCAGCGTGGGGGGGGTATACACTGAA. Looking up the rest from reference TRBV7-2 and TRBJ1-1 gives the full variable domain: GAGVSQSPSNKVTEKGKDVELRCDPISGHTALYWYRQSLGQGLEFLIYFQGNSAPDKSGLPSDRFSAERTGGSVSTLTIQRTQQEDSAVYLCASVGGVYTEAFFGQGTRLTVV.

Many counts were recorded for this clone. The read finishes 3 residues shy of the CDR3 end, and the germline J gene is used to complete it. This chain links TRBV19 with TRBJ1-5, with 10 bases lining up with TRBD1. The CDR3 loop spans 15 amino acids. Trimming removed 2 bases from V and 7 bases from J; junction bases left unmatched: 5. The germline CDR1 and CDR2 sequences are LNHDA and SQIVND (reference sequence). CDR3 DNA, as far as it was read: TGTGCCAGTAGTATAAGGACAGGGGGTAGGCAGCCC. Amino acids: CASSIRTGGRQP. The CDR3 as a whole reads CASSIRTGGRQPQHF.

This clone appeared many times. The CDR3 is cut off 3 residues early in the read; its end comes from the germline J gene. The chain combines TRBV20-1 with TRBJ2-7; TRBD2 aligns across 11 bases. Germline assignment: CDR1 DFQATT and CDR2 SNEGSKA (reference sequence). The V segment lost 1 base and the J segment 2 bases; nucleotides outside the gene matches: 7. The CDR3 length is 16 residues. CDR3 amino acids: CSARALAGVGPYEQYF. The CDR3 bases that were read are TGCAGTGCTAGAGCACTAGCGGGAGTTGGTCCCTACGAG.

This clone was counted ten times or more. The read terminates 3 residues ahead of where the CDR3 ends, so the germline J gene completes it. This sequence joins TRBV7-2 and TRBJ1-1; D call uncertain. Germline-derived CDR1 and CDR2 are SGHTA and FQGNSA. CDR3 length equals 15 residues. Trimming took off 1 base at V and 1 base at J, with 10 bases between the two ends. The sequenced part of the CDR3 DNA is TGTGCCAGCAGCTTAGGGACTCCAGAGAACACTGAA. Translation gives CASSLGTPENTE. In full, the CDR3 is CASSLGTPENTEAFF.

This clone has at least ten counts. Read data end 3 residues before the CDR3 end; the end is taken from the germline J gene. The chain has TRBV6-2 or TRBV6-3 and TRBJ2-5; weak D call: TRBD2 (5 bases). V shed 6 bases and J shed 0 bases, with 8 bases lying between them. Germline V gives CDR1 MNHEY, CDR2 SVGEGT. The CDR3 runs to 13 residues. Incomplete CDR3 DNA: TGTGCCAGCAGAGCGGCCTACCAAGAGACC. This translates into CASRAAYQET. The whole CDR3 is CASRAAYQETQYF.

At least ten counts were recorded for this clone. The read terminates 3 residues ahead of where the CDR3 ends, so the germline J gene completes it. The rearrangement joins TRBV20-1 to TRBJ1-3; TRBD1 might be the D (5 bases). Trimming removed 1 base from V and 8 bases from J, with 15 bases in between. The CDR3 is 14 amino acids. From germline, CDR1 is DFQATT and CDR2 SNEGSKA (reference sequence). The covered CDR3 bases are TGCAGTGCTAGAGCCGGGGGGGGGACGTACACC. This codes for CSARAGGGTYT. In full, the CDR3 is CSARAGGGTYTIYF.